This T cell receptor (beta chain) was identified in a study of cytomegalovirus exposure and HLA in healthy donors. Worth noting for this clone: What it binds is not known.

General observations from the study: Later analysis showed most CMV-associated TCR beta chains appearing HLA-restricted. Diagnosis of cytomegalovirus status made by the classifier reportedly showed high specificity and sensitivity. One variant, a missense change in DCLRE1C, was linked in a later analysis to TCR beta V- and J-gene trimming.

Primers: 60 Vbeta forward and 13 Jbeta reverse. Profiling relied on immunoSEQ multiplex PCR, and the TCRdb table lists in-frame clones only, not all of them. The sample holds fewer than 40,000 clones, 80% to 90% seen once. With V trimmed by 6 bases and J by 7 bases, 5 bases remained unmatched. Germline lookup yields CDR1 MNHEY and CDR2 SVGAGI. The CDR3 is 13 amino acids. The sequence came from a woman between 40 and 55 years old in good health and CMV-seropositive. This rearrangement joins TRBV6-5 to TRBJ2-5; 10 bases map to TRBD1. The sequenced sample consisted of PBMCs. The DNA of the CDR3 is TGTGCCAGCAGCGGGACAGGGGTAGGGACCCAGTACTTC. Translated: CASSGTGVGTQYF.